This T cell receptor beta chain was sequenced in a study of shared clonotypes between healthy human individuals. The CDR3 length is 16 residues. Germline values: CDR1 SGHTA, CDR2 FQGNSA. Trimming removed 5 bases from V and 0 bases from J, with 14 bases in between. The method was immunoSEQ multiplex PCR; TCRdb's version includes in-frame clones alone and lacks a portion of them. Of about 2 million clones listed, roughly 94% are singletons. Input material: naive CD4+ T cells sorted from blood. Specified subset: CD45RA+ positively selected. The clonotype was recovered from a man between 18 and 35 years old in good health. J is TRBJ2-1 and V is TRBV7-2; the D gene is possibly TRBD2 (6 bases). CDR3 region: CASSRSGYSSYNEQFF. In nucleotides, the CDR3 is TGTGCCAGCAGCCGTAGCGGCTATAGCTCCTACAATGAGCAGTTCTTC.